The sequence of this T cell receptor beta chain was determined in a study of early T cells in non-severe SARS-CoV-2 infection. Study as a whole: Sequenced material consisted of bulk RNA (from unsorted whole blood), and chains were unpaired.

Each CDR3 protein is one row after TCRdb ran MiXCR on the 5' RACE reads. The sample lists around 59,000 distinct CDR3 sequences, over 10% occurring once. The receptor's source is an adult who was a healthcare worker with PCR-confirmed SARS-CoV-2 infection or an uninfected control (not recorded which). Sequencing was performed on whole blood.

Here the CDR3 reads CASSPASGTDTQYF. The CDR3 DNA follows: TGTGCCAGCAGTCCGGCTAGCGGGACAGATACGCAGTATTTT. The chain couples TRBV2 to TRBJ2-3; TRBD2 aligns across 8 bases. V trimming: 5 bases; J trimming: 3 bases; junction bases outside the gene matches: 4. The CDR3 contains 14 residues. CDR1 SNHLY and CDR2 FYNNEI come from the germline V gene.